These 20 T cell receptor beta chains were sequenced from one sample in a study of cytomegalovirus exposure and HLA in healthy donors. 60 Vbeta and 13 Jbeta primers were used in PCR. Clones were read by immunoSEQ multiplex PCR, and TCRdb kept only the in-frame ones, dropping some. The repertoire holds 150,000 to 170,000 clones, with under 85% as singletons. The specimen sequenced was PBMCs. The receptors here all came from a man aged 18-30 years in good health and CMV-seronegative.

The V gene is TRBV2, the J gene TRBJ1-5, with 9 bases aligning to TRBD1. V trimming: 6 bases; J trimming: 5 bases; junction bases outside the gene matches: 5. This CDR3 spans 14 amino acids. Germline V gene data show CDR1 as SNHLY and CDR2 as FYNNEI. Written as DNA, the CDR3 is TGTGCCAGCAGGCCGGGACAGGGCGATCAGCCCCAGCATTTT. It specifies CASRPGQGDQPQHF.

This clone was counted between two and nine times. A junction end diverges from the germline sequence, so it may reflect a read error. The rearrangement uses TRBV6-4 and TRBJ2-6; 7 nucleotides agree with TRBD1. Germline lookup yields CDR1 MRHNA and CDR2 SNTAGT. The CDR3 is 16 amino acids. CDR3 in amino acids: CASSDSGGAGANGLTF. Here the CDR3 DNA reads TGTGCCAGCAGTGACTCAGGGGGCGCTGGGGCCAACGGCCTGACTTTC.

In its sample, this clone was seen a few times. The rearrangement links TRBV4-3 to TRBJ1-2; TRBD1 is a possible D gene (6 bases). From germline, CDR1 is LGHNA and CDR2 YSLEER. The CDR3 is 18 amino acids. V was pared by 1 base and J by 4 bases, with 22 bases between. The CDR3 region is CASSQAWDNTRPLYGYTF. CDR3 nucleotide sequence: TGCGCCAGCAGCCAAGCCTGGGACAACACACGGCCGCTCTATGGCTACACCTTC.

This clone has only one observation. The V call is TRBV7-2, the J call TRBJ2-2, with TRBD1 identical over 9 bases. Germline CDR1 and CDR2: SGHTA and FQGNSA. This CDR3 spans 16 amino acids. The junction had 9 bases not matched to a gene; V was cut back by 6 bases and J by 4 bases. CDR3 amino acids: CASRPQGARGTGELFF. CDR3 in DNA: TGTGCCAGCAGACCACAGGGGGCGCGAGGCACCGGGGAGCTGTTTTTT.

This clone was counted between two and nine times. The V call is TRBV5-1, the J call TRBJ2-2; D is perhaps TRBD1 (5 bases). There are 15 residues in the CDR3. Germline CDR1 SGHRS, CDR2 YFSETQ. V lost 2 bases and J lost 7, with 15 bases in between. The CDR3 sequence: CASSFGQEYIGELFF. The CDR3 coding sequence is TGCGCCAGCAGCTTCGGACAAGAATACATCGGGGAGCTGTTTTTT.

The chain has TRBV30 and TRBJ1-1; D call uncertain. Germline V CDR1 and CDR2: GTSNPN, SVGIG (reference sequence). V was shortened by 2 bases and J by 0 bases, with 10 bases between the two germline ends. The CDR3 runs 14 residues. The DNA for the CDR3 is TGTGCCTGGAGTTGGACTCCCATGAACACTGAAGCTTTCTTT. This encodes CAWSWTPMNTEAFF.

The CDR3 is CAIRERQAYGYTF. The CDR3 DNA follows: TGTGCCATCAGAGAACGACAGGCCTATGGCTACACCTTC. The chain is built from TRBV10-3 and TRBJ1-2, with a possible D match to TRBD1 (6 bases). The germline gives CDR1 ENHRY, CDR2 SYGVKD. Trimming shortened V by 6 bases and J by 4 bases, and 12 bases separated the two germline ends. This CDR3 is 13 amino acids long.

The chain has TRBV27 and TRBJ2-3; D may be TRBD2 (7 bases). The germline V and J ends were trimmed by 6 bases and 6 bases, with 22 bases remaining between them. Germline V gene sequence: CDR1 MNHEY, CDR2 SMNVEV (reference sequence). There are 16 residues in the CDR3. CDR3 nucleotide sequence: TGTGCCAGCAGCCCCCTAGGGGGGGGCCCGAGGGATACGCAGTATTTT. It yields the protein CASSPLGGGPRDTQYF.

Written as DNA, the CDR3 is TGTGCCAGCAGCCAAGTGGAGGGACAGGGCGGCTATGGCTACACCTTC. Translating it yields CASSQVEGQGGYGYTF. The genes are TRBV14 and TRBJ1-2, with 9 bases aligning to TRBD1. Germline-derived CDR1 and CDR2 are SGHDN and FVKESK. CDR3 length: 16 residues. J lost 4 bases, V lost 1 base, and 7 bases had no gene match.

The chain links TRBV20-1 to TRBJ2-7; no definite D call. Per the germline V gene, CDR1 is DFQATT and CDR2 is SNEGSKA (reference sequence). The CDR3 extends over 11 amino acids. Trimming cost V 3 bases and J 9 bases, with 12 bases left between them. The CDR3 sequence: CSASASGGQYF. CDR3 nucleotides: TGCAGTGCTAGTGCCTCGGGTGGGCAGTACTTC.

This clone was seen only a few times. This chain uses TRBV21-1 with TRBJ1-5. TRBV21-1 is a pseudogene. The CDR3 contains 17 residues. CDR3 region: CASSYKGSSYSNQPQHF. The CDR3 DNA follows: TGTGCCAGCAGCTACAAAGGTAGCAGCTATAGCAATCAGCCCCAGCATTTT.

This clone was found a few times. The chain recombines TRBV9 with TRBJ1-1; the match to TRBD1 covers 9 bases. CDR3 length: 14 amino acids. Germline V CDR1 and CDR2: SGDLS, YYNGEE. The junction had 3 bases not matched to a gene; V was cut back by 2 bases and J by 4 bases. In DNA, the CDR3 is TGTGCCAGCAGCGTGGGACAGGGTGGCACTGAAGCTTTCTTT. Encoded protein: CASSVGQGGTEAFF.

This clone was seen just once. This CDR3 reads CAIGGRGVTDTQYF. The CDR3 nucleotides are TGTGCCATAGGGGGTCGTGGAGTTACAGATACGCAGTATTTT. V gene TRBV10-3 combines with J gene TRBJ2-3; possibly TRBD1 for D (6 bases). V was clipped by 9 bases and J by 3 bases, with 16 bases between them. There are 14 residues in the CDR3. The germline CDR1 and CDR2 sequences are ENHRY and SYGVKD.

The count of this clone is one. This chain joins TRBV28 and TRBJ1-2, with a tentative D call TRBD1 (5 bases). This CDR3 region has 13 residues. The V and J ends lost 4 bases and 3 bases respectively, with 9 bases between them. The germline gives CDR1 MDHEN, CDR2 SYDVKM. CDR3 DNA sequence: TGTGCCAGCAGTTCCCCAGGGTACTATGGCTACACCTTC. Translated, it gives CASSSPGYYGYTF.

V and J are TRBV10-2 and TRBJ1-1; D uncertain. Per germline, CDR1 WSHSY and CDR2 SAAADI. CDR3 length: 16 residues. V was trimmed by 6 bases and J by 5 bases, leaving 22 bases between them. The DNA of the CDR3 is TGCGCCAGCAGCGATTGGAGAGGTGTCCGGTTAACTGAAGCTTTCTTT. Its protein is CASSDWRGVRLTEAFF.

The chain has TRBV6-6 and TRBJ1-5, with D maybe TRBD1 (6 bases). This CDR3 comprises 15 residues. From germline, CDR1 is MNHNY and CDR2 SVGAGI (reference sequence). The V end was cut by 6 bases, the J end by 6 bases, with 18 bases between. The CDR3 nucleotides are TGTGCCAGCAGCCTAAATAACAGGGACCGTCAGCCCCAGCATTTT. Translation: CASSLNNRDRQPQHF.

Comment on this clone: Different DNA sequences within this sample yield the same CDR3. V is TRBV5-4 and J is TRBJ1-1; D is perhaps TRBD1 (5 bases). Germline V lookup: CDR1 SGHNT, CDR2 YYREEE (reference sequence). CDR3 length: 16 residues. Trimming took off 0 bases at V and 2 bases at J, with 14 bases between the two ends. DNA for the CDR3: TGTGCCAGCAGCTTGGGGGGGGTGAGGGGAAACACTGAAGCTTTCTTT. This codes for CASSLGGVRGNTEAFF. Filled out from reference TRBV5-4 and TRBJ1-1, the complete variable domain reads ETGVTQSPTHLIKTRGQQVTLRCSSQSGHNTVSWYQQALGQGPQFIFQYYREEENGRGNFPPRFSGLQFPNYSSELNVNALELDDSALYLCASSLGGVRGNTEAFFGQGTRLTVV.

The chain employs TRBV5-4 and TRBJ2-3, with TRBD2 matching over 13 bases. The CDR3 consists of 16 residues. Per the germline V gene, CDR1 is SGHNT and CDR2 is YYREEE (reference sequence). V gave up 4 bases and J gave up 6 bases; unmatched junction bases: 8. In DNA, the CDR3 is TGTGCCAGCAGCCCCTCCACTAGCGGGGGGGCGGATACGCAGTATTTT. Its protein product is CASSPSTSGGADTQYF.

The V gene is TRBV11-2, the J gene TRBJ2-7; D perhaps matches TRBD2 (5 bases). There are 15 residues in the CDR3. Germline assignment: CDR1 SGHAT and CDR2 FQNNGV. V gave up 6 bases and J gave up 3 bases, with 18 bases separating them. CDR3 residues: CASSSGWQTNYEQYF. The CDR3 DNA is TGTGCCAGCAGTTCCGGCTGGCAGACTAACTACGAGCAGTACTTC.

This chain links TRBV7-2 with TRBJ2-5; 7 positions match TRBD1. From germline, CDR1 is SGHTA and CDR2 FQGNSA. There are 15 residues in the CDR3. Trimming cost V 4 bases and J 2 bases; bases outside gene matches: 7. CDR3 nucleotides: TGTGCCAGCAGCTCGATGGGACAGCGACAAGAGACCCAGTACTTC. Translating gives CASSSMGQRQETQYF.